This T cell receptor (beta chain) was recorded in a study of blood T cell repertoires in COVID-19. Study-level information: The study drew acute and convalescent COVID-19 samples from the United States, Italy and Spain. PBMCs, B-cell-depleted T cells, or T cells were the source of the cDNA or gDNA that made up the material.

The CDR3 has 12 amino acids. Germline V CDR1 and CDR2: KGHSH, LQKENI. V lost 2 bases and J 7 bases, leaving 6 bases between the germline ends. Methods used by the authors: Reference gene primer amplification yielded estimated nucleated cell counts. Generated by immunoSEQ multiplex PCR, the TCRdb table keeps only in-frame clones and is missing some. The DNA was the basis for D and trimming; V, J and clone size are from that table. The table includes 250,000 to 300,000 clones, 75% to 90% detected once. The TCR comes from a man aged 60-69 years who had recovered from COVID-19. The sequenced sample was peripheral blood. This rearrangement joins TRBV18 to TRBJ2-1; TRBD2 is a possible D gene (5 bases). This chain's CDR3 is CASSPSGNEQFF. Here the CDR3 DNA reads TGTGCCAGCTCACCAAGCGGAAATGAGCAGTTCTTC. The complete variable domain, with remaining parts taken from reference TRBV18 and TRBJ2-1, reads NAGVMQNPRHLVRRRGQEARLRCSPMKGHSHVYWYRQLPEEGLKFMVYLQKENIIDESGMPKERFSAEFPKEGPSILRIQQVVRGDSAAYFCASSPSGNEQFFGPGTRLTVL.